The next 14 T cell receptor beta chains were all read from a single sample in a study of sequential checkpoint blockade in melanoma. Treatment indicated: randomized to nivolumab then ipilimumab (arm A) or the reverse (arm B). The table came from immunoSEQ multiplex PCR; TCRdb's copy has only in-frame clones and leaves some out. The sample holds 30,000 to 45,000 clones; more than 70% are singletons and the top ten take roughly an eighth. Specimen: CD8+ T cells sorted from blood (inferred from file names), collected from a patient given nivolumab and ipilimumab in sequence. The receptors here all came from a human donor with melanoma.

CDR3 sequence: CASRTLAGPLEQYV. DNA of the CDR3: TGTGCCAGCAGAACACTAGCGGGCCCCCTCGAGCAGTACGTC. V gene TRBV27 combines with J gene TRBJ2-7; 9 nucleotides line up with TRBD2. This CDR3 spans 14 amino acids. V was clipped by 6 bases and J by 6 bases; unmatched bases: 9. The germline V gene has CDR1 MNHEY and CDR2 SMNVEV (reference sequence).

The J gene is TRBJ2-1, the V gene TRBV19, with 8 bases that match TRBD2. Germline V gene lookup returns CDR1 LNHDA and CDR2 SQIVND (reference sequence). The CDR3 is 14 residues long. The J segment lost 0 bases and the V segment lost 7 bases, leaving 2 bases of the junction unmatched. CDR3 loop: CASNAGGSYNEQFF. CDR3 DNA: TGTGCCAGTAACGCGGGGGGCTCCTACAATGAGCAGTTCTTC.

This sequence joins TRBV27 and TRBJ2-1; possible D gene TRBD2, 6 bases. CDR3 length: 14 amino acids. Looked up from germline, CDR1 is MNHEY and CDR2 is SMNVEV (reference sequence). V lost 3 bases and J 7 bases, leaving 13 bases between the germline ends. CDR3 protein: CASSLGDSSNEQFF. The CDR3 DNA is TGTGCCAGCAGTTTGGGGGACTCGTCGAATGAGCAGTTCTTC.

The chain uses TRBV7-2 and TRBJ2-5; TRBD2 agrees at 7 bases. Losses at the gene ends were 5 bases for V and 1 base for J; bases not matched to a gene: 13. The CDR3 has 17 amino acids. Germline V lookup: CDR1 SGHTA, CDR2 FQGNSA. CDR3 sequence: CASSTPDSGKGQETQYF. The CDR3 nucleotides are TGTGCCAGCAGCACCCCCGACAGCGGGAAGGGCCAAGAGACCCAGTACTTC.

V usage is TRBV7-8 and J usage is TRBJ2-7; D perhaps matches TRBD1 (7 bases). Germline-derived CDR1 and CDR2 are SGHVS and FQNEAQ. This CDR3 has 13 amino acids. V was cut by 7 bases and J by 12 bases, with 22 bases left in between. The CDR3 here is CASTLGGGDSGYF. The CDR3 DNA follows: TGTGCCAGCACCCTAGGGGGCGGGGATTCGGGGTACTTC.

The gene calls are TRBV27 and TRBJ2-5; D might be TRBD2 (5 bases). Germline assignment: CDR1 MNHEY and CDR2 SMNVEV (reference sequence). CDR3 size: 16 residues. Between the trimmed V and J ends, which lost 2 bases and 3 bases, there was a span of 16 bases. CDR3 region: CASSLGGSLPKETQYF. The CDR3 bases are TGTGCCAGCAGTTTAGGTGGGAGCCTCCCCAAAGAGACCCAGTACTTC.

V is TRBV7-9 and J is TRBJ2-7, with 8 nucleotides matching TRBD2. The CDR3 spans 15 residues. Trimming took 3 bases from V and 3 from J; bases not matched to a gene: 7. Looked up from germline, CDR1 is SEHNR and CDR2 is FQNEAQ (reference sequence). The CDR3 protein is CASSLGLGDHYEQYV. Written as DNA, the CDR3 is TGTGCCAGCAGCTTGGGACTAGGGGATCACTACGAGCAGTACGTC.

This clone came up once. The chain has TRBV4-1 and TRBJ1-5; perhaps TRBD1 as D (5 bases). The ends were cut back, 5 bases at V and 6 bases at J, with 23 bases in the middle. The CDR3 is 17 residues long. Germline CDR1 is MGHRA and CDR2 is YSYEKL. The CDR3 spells CASSSPSGGAGPQPQHF. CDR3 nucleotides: TGCGCCAGCAGCTCGCCCTCAGGAGGGGCCGGTCCTCAGCCCCAGCATTTT.

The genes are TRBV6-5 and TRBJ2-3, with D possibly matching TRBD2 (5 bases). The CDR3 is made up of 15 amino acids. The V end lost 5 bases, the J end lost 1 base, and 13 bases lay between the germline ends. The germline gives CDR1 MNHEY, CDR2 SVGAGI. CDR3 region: CASSPLAGGTDTQYF. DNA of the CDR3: TGTGCCAGCAGTCCATTAGCCGGGGGCACAGATACGCAGTATTTT.

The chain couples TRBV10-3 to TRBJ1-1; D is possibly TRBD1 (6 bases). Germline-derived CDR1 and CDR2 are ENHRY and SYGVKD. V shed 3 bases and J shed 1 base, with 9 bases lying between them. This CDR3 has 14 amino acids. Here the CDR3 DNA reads TGTGCCATCAGTGACAGGGGCACGAACACTGAAGCTTTCTTT. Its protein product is CAISDRGTNTEAFF.

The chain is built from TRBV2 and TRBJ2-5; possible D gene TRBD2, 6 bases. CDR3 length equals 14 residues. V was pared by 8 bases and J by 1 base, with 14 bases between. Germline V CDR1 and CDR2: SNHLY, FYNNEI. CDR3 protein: CASGPTSSQETQYF. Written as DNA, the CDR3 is TGTGCCAGCGGGCCGACTAGTTCCCAAGAGACCCAGTACTTC.

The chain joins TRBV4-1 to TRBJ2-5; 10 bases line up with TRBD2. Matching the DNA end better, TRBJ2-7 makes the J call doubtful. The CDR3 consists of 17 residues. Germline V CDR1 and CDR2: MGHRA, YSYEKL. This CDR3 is CASSQEGSGRPHYEQYF. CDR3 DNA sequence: TGCGCCAGCAGCCAAGAGGGTAGCGGGAGGCCCCACTACGAGCAGTACTTC.

Written as DNA, the CDR3 is TGTGCCAGCAGTTTAGGGACAGGGGTTCACGAGCAGTACTTC. Encoded protein: CASSLGTGVHEQYF. The chain has TRBV28 and TRBJ2-7; 10 bases fit TRBD1. With V trimmed by 2 bases and J by 5 bases, 3 bases remained unmatched. Germline lookup yields CDR1 MDHEN and CDR2 SYDVKM. The CDR3 totals 14 residues.

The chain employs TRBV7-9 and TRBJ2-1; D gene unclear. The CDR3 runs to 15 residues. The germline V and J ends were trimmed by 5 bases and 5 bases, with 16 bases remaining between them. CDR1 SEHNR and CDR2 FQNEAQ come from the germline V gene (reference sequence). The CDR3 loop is CASSQHPTKDNEQFF. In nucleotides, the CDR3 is TGTGCCAGCAGCCAACACCCCACCAAAGACAATGAGCAGTTCTTC.